This TCR beta chain was captured in a study of Graves' ophthalmopathy and Graves' hyperthyroidism. Researchers took RNA transcripts and amplified TCR beta CDR3 regions from them. RT-PCR was first run with HTBI primers, then multiplex PCR in a second round. From the multiplex PCR reads, TCRdb called clonotypes with MiXCR, one entry per CDR3 protein. The sample carries about 700,000 distinct CDR3 sequences, approximately 39% recorded once. As the starting material, roughly 9.7 ml of fresh peripheral blood yielded the PBMCs. Study results and limitations: Most clonotypes expanded in thyroid above 0.001 frequency were present in blood too.

Remarks on this clonotype: Its antigen is unidentified.

Germline V lookup: CDR1 SGDLS, CDR2 YYNGEE. Trimming cost V 0 bases and J 5 bases, with 11 bases left between them. This CDR3 is built from 15 residues. The chain couples TRBV9 to TRBJ2-2; a possible D gene is TRBD2 (7 bases). The TCR sequence derives from an adult man with Graves' ophthalmopathy. What was sequenced was peripheral blood. In DNA, the CDR3 is TGTGCCAGCAGCGTAGCGGGGGGCGCAACCGGGGAGCTGTTTTTT. Translated, it gives CASSVAGGATGELFF.